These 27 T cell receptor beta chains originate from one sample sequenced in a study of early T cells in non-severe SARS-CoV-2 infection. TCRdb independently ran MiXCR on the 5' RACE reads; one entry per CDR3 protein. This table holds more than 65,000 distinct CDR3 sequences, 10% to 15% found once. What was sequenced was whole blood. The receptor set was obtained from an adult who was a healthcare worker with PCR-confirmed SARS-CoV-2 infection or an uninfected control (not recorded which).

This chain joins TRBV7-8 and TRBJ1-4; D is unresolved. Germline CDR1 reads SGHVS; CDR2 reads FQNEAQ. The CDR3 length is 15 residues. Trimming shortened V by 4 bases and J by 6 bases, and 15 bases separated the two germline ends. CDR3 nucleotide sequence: TGTGCCAGCAGCTCCCTTCCTAGGGATCATGAAAAACTGTTTTTT. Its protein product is CASSSLPRDHEKLFF.

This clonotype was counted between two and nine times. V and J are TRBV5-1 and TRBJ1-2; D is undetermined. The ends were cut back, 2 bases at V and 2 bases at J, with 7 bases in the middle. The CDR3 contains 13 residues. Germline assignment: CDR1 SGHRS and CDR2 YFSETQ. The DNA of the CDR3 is TGCGCCAGCAGCTTAGCCGAGAACTATGGCTACACCTTC. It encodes CASSLAENYGYTF. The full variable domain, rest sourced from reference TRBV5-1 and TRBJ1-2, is KAGVTQTPRYLIKTRGQQVTLSCSPISGHRSVSWYQQTPGQGLQFLFEYFSETQRNKGNFPGRFSGRQFSNSRSEMNVSTLELGDSALYLCASSLAENYGYTFGSGTRLTVV.

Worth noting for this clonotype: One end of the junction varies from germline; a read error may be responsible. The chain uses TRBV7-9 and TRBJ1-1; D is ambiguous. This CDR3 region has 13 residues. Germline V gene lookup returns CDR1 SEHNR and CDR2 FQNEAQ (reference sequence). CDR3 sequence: CASSLAGTPEVFF. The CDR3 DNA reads TGTGCCAGCAGCTTAGCCGGCACTCCAGAAGTTTTCTTT.

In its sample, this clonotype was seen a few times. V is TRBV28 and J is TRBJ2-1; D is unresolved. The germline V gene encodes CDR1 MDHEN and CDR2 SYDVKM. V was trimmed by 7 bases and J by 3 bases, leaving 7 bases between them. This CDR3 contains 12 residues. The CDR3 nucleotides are TGTGCCAGCAATAGTGTCTACAATGAGCAGTTCTTC. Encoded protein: CASNSVYNEQFF.

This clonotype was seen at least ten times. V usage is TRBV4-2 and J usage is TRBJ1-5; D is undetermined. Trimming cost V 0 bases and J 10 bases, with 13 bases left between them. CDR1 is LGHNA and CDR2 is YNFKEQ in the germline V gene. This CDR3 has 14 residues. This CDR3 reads CASSQDYQKGPQHF. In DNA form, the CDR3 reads TGTGCCAGCAGCCAAGACTACCAAAAGGGCCCCCAGCATTTT.

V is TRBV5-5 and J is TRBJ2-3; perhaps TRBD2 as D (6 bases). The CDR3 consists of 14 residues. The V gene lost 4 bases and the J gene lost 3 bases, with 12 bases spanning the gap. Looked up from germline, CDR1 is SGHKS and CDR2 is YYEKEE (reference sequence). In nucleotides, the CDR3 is TGTGCCAGCAGCCCACGGGGGTATACAGATACGCAGTATTTT. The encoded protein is CASSPRGYTDTQYF.

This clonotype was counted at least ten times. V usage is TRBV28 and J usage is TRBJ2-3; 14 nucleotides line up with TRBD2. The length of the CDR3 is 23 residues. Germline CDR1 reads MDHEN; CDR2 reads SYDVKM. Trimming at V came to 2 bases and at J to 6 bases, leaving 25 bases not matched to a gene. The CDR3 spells CASSLNLKGTTGLAGALRDTQYF. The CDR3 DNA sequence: TGTGCCAGCAGTTTAAACCTAAAGGGCACTACGGGACTAGCGGGGGCCTTGCGTGATACGCAGTATTTT.

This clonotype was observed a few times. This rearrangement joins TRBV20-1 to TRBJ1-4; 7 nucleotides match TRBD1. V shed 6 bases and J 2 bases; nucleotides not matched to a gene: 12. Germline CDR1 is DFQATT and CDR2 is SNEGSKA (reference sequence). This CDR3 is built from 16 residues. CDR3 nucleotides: TGCAGTGCGGGCCGACAGGGTGCGGGCACTAATGAAAAACTGTTTTTT. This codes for CSAGRQGAGTNEKLFF.

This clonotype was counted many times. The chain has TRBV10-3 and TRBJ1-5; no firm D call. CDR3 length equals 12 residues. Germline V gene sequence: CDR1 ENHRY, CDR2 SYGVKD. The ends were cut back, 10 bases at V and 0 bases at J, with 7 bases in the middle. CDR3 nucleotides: TGTGCCACCGCAAATAGCAATCAGCCCCAGCATTTT. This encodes CATANSNQPQHF.

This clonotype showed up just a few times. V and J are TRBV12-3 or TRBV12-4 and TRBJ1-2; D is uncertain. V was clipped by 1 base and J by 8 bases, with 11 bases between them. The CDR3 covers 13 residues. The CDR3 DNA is TGTGCCAGCAGTTTAGAGTGCGTGGGAGGCTACACCTTC. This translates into CASSLECVGGYTF.

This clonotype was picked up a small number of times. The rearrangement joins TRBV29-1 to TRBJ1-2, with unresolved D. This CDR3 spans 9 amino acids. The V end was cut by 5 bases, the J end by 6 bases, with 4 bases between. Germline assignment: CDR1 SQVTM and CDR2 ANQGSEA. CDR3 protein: CSVRNGYTF. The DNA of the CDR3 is TGCAGCGTTAGAAATGGCTACACCTTC.

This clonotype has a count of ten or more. CDR3 nucleotide sequence: TGTGCCAGCAGTTTAATGAGCCAGGGTCCCTACGAGCAGTACTTC. Encoded protein: CASSLMSQGPYEQYF. The rearrangement links TRBV12-3 or TRBV12-4 to TRBJ2-7, with a weak D call TRBD1 (5 bases). Trimming left V 2 bases short and J 2 bases short, with 13 bases between. CDR3 size: 15 residues.

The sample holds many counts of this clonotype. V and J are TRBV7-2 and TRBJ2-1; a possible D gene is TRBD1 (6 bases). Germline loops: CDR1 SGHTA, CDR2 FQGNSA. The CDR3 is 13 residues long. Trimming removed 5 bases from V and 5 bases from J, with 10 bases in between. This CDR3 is CASSPDRNNEQFF. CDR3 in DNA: TGTGCCAGCAGCCCCGACAGGAACAATGAGCAGTTCTTC.

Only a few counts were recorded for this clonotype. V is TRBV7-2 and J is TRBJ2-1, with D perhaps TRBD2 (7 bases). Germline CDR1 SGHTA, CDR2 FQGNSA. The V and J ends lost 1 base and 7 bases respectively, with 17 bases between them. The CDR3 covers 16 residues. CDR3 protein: CASSLVPSGGGNEQFF. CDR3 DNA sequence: TGTGCCAGCAGCTTAGTCCCTAGCGGAGGGGGTAATGAGCAGTTCTTC.

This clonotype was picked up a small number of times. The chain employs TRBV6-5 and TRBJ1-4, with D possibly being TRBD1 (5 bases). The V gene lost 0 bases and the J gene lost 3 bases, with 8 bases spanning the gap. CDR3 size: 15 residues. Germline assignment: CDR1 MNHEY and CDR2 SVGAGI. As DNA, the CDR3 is TGTGCCAGCAGTTACTCGAGCAGGGCTAATGAAAAACTGTTTTTT. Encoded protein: CASSYSSRANEKLFF.

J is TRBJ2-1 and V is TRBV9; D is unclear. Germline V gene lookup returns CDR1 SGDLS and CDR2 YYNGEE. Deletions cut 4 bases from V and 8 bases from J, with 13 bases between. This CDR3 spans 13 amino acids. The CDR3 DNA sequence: TGTGCCAGCAGCACCGCCGCCCGGGATGAGCAGTTCTTC. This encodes CASSTAARDEQFF.

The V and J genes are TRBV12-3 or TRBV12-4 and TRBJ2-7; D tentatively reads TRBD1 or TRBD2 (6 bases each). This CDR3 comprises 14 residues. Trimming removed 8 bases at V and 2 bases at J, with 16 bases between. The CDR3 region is CASRPPGGPYEQYF. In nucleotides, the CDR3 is TGTGCCAGCCGACCCCCCGGGGGCCCCTACGAGCAGTACTTC.

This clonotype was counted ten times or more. CDR3 residues: CASSHSGTSTLNEQFF. The CDR3 region has the DNA TGCGCCAGCAGCCACTCCGGGACTAGCACTTTAAATGAGCAGTTCTTC. V gene TRBV4-1 combines with J gene TRBJ2-1; the match to TRBD2 covers 9 bases. Germline-derived CDR1 and CDR2 are MGHRA and YSYEKL. The CDR3 is made up of 16 amino acids. V dropped 3 bases and J dropped 7; count of bases not matched to a gene: 10.

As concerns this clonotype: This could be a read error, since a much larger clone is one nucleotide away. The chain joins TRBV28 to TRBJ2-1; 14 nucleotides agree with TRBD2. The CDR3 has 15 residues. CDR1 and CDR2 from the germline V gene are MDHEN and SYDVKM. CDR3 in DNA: TGTGCCAGCAGTACGGGACTAGCGGGAGTTAGTACTTTGTACTTC. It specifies CASSTGLAGVSTLYF.

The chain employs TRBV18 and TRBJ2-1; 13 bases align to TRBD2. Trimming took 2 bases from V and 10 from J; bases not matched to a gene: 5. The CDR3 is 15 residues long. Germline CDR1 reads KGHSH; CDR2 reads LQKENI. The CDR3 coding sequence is TGTGCCAGCTCACCAATGGGACTAGCGGGATACGAGCAGTTCTTC. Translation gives CASSPMGLAGYEQFF.

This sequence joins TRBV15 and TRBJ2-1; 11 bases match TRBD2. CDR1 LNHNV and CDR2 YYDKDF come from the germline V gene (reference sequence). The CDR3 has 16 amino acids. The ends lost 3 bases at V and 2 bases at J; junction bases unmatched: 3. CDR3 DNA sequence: TGTGCCACCAGCAGCATGACTAGCGGGGCCTACAATGAGCAGTTCTTC. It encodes CATSSMTSGAYNEQFF.

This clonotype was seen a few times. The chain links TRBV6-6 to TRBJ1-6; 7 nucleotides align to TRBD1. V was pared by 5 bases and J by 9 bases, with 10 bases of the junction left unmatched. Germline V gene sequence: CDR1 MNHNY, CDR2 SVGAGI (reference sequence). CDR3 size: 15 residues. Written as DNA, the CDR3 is TGTGCCAGCAGTCCACAGGGGCAGGGAGGTTCACCCCTCCACTTT. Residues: CASSPQGQGGSPLHF.

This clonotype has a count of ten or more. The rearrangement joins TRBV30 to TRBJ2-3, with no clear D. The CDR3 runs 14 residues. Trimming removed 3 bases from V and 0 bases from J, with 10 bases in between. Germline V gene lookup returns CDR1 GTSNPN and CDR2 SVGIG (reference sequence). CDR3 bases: TGTGCCTGGAGGCAACAGCAAAGCACAGATACGCAGTATTTT. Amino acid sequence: CAWRQQQSTDTQYF.

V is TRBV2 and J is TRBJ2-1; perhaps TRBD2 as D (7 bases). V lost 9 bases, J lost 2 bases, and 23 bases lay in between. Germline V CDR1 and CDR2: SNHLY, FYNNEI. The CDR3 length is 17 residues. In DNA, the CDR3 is TGTGCCAGGGGGACTACAGGGTTGGTAGGGGCCTACAATGAGCAGTTCTTC. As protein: CARGTTGLVGAYNEQFF.

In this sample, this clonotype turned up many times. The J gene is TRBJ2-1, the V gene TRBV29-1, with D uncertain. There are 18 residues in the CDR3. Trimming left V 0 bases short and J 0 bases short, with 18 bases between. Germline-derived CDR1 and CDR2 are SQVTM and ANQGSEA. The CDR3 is CSVEDVHLLGSSYNEQFF. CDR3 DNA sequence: TGCAGCGTTGAAGACGTCCACCTTTTGGGGTCCTCCTACAATGAGCAGTTCTTC.

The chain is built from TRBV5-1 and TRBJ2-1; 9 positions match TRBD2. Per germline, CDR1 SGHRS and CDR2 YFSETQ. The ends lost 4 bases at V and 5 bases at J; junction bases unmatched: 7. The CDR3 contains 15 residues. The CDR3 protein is CASSRLASGDNEQFF. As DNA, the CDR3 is TGCGCCAGCAGCCGGCTGGCTAGCGGGGACAATGAGCAGTTCTTC.

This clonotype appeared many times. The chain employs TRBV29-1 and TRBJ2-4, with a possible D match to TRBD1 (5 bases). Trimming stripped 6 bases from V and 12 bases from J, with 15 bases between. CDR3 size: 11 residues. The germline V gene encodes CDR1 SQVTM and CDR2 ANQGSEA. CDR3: CSVPGWGRQYF. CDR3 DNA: TGCAGCGTCCCCGGATGGGGCCGTCAGTACTTC.